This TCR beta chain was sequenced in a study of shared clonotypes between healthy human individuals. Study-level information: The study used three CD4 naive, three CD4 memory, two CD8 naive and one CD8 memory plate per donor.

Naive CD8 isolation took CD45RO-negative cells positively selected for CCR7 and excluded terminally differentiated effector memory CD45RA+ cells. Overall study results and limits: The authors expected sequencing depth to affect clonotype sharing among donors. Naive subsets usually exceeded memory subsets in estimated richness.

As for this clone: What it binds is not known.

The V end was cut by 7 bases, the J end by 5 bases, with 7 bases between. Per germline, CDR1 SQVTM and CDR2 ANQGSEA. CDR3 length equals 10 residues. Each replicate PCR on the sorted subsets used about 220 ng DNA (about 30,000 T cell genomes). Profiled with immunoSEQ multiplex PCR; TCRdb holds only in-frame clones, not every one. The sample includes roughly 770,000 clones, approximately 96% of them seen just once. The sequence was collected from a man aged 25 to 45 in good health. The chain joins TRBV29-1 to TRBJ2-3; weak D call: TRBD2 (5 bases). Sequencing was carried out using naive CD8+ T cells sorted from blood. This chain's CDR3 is CSAGRDTQYF. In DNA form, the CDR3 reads TGCAGCGCTGGGAGAGATACGCAGTATTTT.